This T cell receptor (beta chain) is from a study of T-cell reconstitution after alpha-beta-depleted transplantation in children. This clonotype was observed many times. Its antigen is unknown. Trimming removed 2 bases from V and 2 bases from J, with 7 bases in between. Germline CDR1 SGHRS, CDR2 YFSETQ. The CDR3 spans 13 residues. Unique molecular identifiers tagged the TCRbeta library. TCRdb reprocessed the PCR reads via MiXCR and lists one record per CDR3 protein. The top ten clones hold under 6% of a sample with about 830,000 distinct CDR3 sequences, roughly 15% of them seen once. Study-wide results and caveats: The main origin of T-cell counts and diversity one year after transplant was newly produced T cells. The study traced high day-60 TCRbeta diversity in some patients to surviving recipient T cells and thymic progenitors. About two months after transplant, alpha-beta T cells reportedly came from several hundred expanded graft clones.

The V gene is TRBV5-1, the J gene TRBJ2-5; D is undetermined. The receptor comes from a male patient younger than 18 who had a stem cell transplant for acute lymphoblastic leukemia, so the T cells may come from the graft donor. Source: PBMCs, mostly from graft donor cells, taken 360 days after TCRalphabeta/CD19-depleted stem cell transplant. The CDR3 DNA reads as TGCGCCAGCAGCTTCCCTCCTCAAGAGACCCAGTACTTC. Translating gives CASSFPPQETQYF.